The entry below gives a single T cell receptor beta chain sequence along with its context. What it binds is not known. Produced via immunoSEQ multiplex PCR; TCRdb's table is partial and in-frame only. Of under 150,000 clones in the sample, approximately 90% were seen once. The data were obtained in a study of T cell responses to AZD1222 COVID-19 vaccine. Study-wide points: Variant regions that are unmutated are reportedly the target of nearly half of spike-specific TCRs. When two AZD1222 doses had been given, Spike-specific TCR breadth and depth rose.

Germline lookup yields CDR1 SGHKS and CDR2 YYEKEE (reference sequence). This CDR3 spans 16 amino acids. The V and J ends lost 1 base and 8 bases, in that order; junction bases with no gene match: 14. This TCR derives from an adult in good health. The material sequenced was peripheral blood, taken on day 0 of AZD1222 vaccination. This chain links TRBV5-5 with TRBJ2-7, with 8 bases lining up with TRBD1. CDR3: CASSLPGSGTGAKQYF. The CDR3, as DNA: TGTGCCAGCAGCTTGCCGGGATCCGGGACAGGAGCTAAGCAGTACTTC.